Many counts were recorded for the clone carrying this T cell receptor beta chain. Its antigen is as yet unknown. The CDR3 sequence is 15 residues long. The V end lost 4 bases, the J end lost 0 bases, and 12 bases lay between the germline ends. Germline-derived CDR1 and CDR2 are LGHNA and YSLEER. The entry originates in a study of CD8 T cells in ankylosing spondylitis. Study results and limitations: Reported data indicate significant enrichment of disease-linked clones within matched ankylosing spondylitis synovial fluid. What appeared characteristic of ankylosing spondylitis blood was a TCR beta motif of eight highly homologous variants.

For TCR beta, libraries came from quantitative 5'-RACE with molecular barcodes. TCRdb re-analysed the 5' RACE reads in MiXCR, keeping a single row per CDR3 protein. Of 200,000 to 300,000 distinct CDR3 sequences detected, over 8.5% appear once; the ten largest clones hold around 6.8%. The sequence came from a male donor with ankylosing spondylitis or in good health (not recorded which). Sequencing used blood, either unsorted or a sorted T cell fraction (not recorded which). The rearrangement joins TRBV4-3 to TRBJ1-2; D not certain. The CDR3 DNA follows: TGCGCCAGCAGCCTGGACCAGGCTACTAACTATGGCTACACCTTC. Amino acids: CASSLDQATNYGYTF.